Described below is a single TCR beta chain sequence and its context. The sample holds a few counts of this clone. No cognate antigen has been identified for it. Base-call qualities are not available, and no considerably larger clone is one nucleotide away. With a median age of approximately 60 years (range about 21-75) and approximately 50% female, the healthy controls consisted of 20 blood donors whose buffy coats were used. Positive magnetic bead selection on an AutoMACS was used to isolate CD4+ and CD8+ cells, with flow cytometry used to check purity. Ficoll-Paque PLUS density gradient separation was used to isolate peripheral blood mononuclear cells. Nucleospin Tissue or Tissue XS kits were used to extract DNA from CD4-enriched, CD8-enriched or PBMC samples, and a Qubit 2.0 fluorometer was used for quantification. The CDR3 runs 14 residues from the cysteine to the phenylalanine. The only DNA kept is the CDR3, 42 bases in frame from the first base. The junction shows trimming of 5 bases on V and 9 bases on J, plus 17 bases between the germline ends. Looking up the germline V gene yields CDR1 SGHTA and CDR2 FQGNSA.

Genomic DNA underwent TCRB CDR3 sequencing using the immunoSEQ assay. The paper's data handling went like this. The analyses included only productive TCRB rearrangements. Defining a clone by its unique TCRB CDR3 sequence, the study calculated clonality as a productive clonality index derived from Shannon entropy. Repertoire overlap between two samples was calculated from the template counts of each clone relative to total templates per sample. Flow cytometry-measured V-gene usage correlated with V-gene usage from TCRB sequencing, with a Spearman r of less than 0.65. The table comes from immuneACCESS by way of TCRdb, which keeps in-frame sequences with V and J called. Part of the clones is missing from these tables; in studies checked, under half for an unresolved V gene and the rest for unknown reasons. The DNA was the basis for D and trimming; V, J and clone size are from that table. Counted in this sample were some 25,000 clones; about 81% of them appeared once. Approximately 5.1% of the sample is held by the ten biggest clonotypes.

The sample belongs to a study of somatic mutations in cytotoxic T cells in rheumatoid arthritis (dated by TCRdb to about 2017). About the study as a whole: Some V beta antibody-stained T-cell populations were flow-sorted on a FACSAria II or Sony SH800 at nearly 100% purity, and sorted V beta1+ cells also underwent TCRB sequencing. The study asked whether expanded CD8+ T-cell clones in newly diagnosed, untreated rheumatoid arthritis carry somatic mutations, and used TCRB deep sequencing to characterize clonality. TCRB deep sequencing covered over 55 patients with rheumatoid arthritis along with 20 to 25 healthy controls. Patients and controls did not essentially differ in median age, which was nearly identical between the groups. What the research found in general, with its limitations: Healthy controls showed no age-related increase in CD8+ clonality, whereas patients did (Spearman r=0.49). CD8+ T-cell clonality did not differ significantly between rheumatoid arthritis patients and age-matched healthy controls. In about an eighth of the 65 patients, more than 20% of CD8+ cells belonged to the largest CD8+ clone, while several identical CD8+ TCRB sequences were shared between blood and synovial fluid. No adjustment for multiple comparisons was made for the slight TRBV07 underrepresentation in patients. It was unknown which antigens the expanded CD8+ clones targeted, and their absence from virus-specific databases did not exclude viral specificity.

This receptor was obtained from a man in his fifties or sixties in good health. This receptor chain uses TRBV7-2 and TRBJ2-4; no D gene can be assigned with confidence. The sequencing sample was made of CD8+ T cells sorted from blood. The DNA sequence is TGTGCCAGCAGCCTCTTGCCGGGCTCCGGCATTCAGTACTTC. This is translated as CASSLLPGSGIQYF.